This T cell receptor (beta chain) comes out of a study of T cells after yellow fever vaccination. The overall study: Preparation of the low-cell-number fractions used SMART-Seq v4 Ultra Low Input.

By 5'RACE template switching, TCR cDNA was produced, with a universal primer site and UMIs added in the process. Each CDR3 protein gets one entry after TCRdb re-called the 5' RACE reads with MiXCR. The table lists under 400,000 distinct CDR3 sequences, under 15% of them singletons. This clonotype was counted only a few times. What it recognizes is unknown. This CDR3 spans 14 amino acids. Germline V lookup: CDR1 MNHEY, CDR2 SVGEGT. V lost 4 bases and J 0 bases, leaving 9 bases between the germline ends. The study, taken as a whole, reports: Most primary-vaccination clones reappeared after the booster (approximately 97% CD4, approximately 88% CD8). The CD4 and CD8 compartments had a small share of their clonotypes in common.

This clonotype originated in a man in his late teens or twenties who received the YFV17D yellow fever vaccine. Specimen: CD4+ T cells sorted from PBMCs, collected 15 days after the yellow fever booster vaccination. V and J are TRBV6-2 or TRBV6-3 and TRBJ1-1; possibly TRBD1 for D (5 bases). The CDR3 is CASSFSGMNTEAFF. CDR3 nucleotide sequence: TGTGCCAGCAGTTTTTCAGGGATGAACACTGAAGCTTTCTTT.